This T cell receptor beta chain is from a study of blood T cell repertoires in COVID-19. Study background: Samples of COVID-19 (acute and convalescent) were obtained from the United States, Italy and Spain. PBMCs, B-cell-depleted T cells, or T cells provided the cDNA or gDNA that made up the material.

V lost 4 bases, J lost 0 bases, and 13 bases lay in between. Germline assignment: CDR1 MDHEN and CDR2 SYDVKM. This CDR3 region has 16 residues. Produced via immunoSEQ multiplex PCR; TCRdb's table is partial and in-frame only. The sample has about 500,000 clones; 85% to 90% are singletons. Enrollment of patients from Seattle took place during active infection, with longitudinal follow-up. This sequence originates from a woman in her forties or fifties with COVID-19, enrolled during active disease. The sample taken for sequencing was peripheral blood. This chain uses TRBV28 with TRBJ2-1, with TRBD1 as a possible D gene (6 bases). CDR3 bases: TGTGCCAGCAGTTCCCTACAGGGCAACTCCTACAATGAGCAGTTCTTC. Translating gives CASSSLQGNSYNEQFF. Full variable domain (missing parts from reference TRBV28 and TRBJ2-1): DVKVTQSSRYLVKRTGEKVFLECVQDMDHENMFWYRQDPGLGLRLIYFSYDVKMKEKGDIPEGYSVSREKKERFSLILESASTNQTSMYLCASSSLQGNSYNEQFFGPGTRLTVL.